This TCR beta chain was found in a study of CD8+CD57+ T cells in acquired aplastic anemia (dated by TCRdb to about 2018). For context, the study as a whole: DNA extracted from sorted CD4+ and CD8+ cells had a mean of about 3.2 ug, with a range of 0.2 to 27.4 ug. Healthy donor samples averaged approximately 10 million reads for CD4+ and 11 million to 12 million for CD8+ cells.

According to the germline V gene, CDR1 reads SNHLY and CDR2 reads FYNNEI. V loses 4 bases of germline sequence and J loses 5 bases, and the interval between the two ends is 9 bases. The CDR3 numbers 13 residues from cysteine through phenylalanine. The read is trimmed to its CDR3 DNA, 39 bases read in frame from base 1. The paper as a whole reports these results and caveats: No significant difference in CD8+ Simpson's diversity was found between patients and healthy controls (P=0.060). Although 25 to 30 CD8+ CDR3 sequences were shared by patients and controls, these sequences appeared highly expressed in patients and within the immunodominant clones of patients.

Genomic DNA was used as template for profiling of TCR beta VDJ combinations and CDR3 sequences. An Illumina HiSeq 2000 was used for TCR repertoire sequencing. In the original analysis: TRBV/TRBJ rearrangement plots, CDR3 size and DJ length profiles, and Simpson's diversity index were used to evaluate the repertoires. The immunodominant clone was defined as the most abundant DNA sequence in deep sequencing data. CDR3 amino acid sequences were checked for sharing across subjects and were also compared against the VDJdb database and published repertoires. TCRdb reprocessing: public reads trimmed at Q25 with fastp, clones called with MiXCR, in-frame beta chains kept. Here each entry gathers all rows of one CDR3 protein and keeps the most common genes and DNA. TCRdb's processing, not the authors', yielded these V and J calls. The sample table shows about 210,000 distinct CDR3 sequences, and over 60% are seen once. Of the sample, approximately 32% is held by the ten largest clones.

Of note for this clonotype: This receptor's antigen is unknown. Base-call qualities are not available, and no considerably larger clone is one nucleotide away.

In this study, sorted CD4+ and CD8+ T cells from the blood of healthy subjects and of severe aplastic anemia patients had their TCR repertoires deep-sequenced. Ficoll-Paque density gradient centrifugation was used to isolate peripheral blood mononuclear cells. CD4+ and CD8+ T cells were sorted by FACS or magnetic beads before DNA extraction. The rearranged segments are TRBV2 and TRBJ1-3, with no reliable assignment of the D segment. This clonotype was obtained from a human donor in good health. The material sequenced was sorted CD4+, CD8+, or CD8+CD57+ T cells (not recorded which) from PBMCs. The nucleotide sequence reads as follows: TGTGCCAGCAGTGCTAACGGGCGAAACACCATATATTTT. Its protein is CASSANGRNTIYF.